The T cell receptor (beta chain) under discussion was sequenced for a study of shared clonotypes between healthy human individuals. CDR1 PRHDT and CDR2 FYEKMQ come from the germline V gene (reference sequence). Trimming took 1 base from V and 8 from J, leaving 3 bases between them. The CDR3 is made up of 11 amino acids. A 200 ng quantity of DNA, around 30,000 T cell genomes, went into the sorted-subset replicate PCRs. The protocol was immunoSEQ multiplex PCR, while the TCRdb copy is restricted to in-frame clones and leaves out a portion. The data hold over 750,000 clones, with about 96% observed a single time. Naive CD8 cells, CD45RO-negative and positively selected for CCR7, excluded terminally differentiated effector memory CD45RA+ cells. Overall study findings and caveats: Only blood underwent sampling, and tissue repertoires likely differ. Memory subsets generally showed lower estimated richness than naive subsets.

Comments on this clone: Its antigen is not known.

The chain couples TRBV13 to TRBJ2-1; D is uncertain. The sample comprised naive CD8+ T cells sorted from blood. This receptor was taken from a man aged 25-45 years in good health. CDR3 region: CASSLADEQFF. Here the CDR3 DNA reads TGTGCCAGCAGCTTAGCGGATGAGCAGTTCTTC. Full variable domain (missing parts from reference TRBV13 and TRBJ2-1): AAGVIQSPRHLIKEKRETATLKCYPIPRHDTVYWYQQGPGQDPQFLISFYEKMQSDKGSIPDRFSAQQFSDYHSELNMSSLELGDSALYFCASSLADEQFFGPGTRLTVL.